This entry concerns a single T cell receptor beta chain. Its antigen is not identified. The method was immunoSEQ multiplex PCR; TCRdb's version includes in-frame clones alone and lacks a portion of them. The table records some 30,000 clones, roughly four fifths of them present only once. These data originate in a study of T cells in narcolepsy. Findings of the study overall: Reportedly, autoreactive clonotypes were serially detected in patients' blood but not controls'. Autoreactive HCRT-specific and TRIB2-specific clonotypes were marked in same-patient CSF-versus-blood CD4+ comparisons.

Germline CDR1 and CDR2: SGHNT and YYREEE (reference sequence). This CDR3 spans 15 amino acids. The V segment lost 3 bases and the J segment 3 bases; nucleotides outside the gene matches: 5. This chain joins TRBV5-4 and TRBJ1-3, with 8 bases lining up with TRBD1. Input material: memory (CD45RA-) CD4+ T cells from blood. The sequence was obtained from a human donor in good health. The DNA for the CDR3 is TGTGCCAGCAGCTGGACAGGGAATCTTGGAAACACCATATATTTT. Amino acid sequence: CASSWTGNLGNTIYF.